This TCR beta chain was sequenced in a study of blood T cell repertoires in COVID-19. In the original workflow: Estimation of nucleated cell counts relied on the amplification of reference gene primers. Libraries were prepared by immunoSEQ multiplex PCR; TCRdb keeps only in-frame clonotypes and omits some of them. V and J calls and clone size are those listed in that table; D and trimming were worked out from the DNA. The profile shows about 160,000 clones, 70% to 85% of them singletons. The CDR3 is 15 amino acids. Germline CDR1 MNHNS, CDR2 SASEGT. The ends lost 1 base at V and 0 bases at J; junction bases unmatched: 0.

The receptor was derived from a woman at least 80 years old with acute or convalescent COVID-19. The J gene is TRBJ1-1, the V gene TRBV6-1; 9 nucleotides align to TRBD1. What was sequenced was peripheral blood. This chain's CDR3 is CASSEGTGVNTEAFF. CDR3 coding DNA: TGTGCCAGCAGTGAAGGGACAGGGGTGAACACTGAAGCTTTCTTT.